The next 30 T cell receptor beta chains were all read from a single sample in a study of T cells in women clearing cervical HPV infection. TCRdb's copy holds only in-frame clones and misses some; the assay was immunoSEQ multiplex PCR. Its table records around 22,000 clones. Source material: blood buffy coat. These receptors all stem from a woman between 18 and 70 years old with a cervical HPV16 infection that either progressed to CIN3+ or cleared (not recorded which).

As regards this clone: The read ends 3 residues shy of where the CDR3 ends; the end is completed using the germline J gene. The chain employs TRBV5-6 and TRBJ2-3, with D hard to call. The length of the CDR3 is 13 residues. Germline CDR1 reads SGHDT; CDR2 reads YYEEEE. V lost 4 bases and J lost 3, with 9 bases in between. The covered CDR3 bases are TGTGCCAGCAGCGTCCAGATAACAGATACG. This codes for CASSVQITDT. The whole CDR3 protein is CASSVQITDTQYF.

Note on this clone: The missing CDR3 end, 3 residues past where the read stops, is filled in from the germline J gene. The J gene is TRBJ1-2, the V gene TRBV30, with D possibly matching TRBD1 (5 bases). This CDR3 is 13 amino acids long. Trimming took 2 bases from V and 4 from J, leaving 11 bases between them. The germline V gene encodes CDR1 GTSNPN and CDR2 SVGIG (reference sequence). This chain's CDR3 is CAWSNGGGYGYTF. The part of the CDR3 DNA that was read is TGTGCCTGGAGTAACGGGGGGGGCTATGGC.

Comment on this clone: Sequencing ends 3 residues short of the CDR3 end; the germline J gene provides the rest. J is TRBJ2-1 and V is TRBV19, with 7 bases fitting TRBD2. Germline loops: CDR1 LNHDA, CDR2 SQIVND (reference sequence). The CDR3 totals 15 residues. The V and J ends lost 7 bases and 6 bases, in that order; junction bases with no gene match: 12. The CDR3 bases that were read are TGTGCCAGTACCACCCGCGGACTAGTTGGCAATGAG. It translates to CASTTRGLVGNE. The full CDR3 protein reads CASTTRGLVGNEQFF.

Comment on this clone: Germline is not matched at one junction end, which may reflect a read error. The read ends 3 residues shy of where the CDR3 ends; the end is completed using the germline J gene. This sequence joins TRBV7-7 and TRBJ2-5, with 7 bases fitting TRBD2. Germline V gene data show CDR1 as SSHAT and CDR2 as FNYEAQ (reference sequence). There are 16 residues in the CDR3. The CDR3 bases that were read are TGTGCTAGCAGCTTTTCGACTAGCCGGGGTGTAGAGACC. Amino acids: CASSFSTSRGVET. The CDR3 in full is CASSFSTSRGVETQYF.

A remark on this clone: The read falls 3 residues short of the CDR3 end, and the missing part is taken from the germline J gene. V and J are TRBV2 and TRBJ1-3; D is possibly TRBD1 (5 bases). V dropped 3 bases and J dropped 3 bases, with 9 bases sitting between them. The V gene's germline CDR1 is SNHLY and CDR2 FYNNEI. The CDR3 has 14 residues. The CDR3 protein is CASSEAGHGNTIYF. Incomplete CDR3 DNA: TGTGCCAGCAGTGAGGCGGGGCATGGAAACACC.

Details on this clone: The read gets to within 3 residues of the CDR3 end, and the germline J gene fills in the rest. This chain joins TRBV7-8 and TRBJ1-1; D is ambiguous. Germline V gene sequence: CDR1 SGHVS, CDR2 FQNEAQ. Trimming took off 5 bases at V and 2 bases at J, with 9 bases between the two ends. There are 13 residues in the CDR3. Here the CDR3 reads CASSPNFNTEAFF. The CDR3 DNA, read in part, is TGTGCCAGCAGCCCGAACTTTAACACTGAA.

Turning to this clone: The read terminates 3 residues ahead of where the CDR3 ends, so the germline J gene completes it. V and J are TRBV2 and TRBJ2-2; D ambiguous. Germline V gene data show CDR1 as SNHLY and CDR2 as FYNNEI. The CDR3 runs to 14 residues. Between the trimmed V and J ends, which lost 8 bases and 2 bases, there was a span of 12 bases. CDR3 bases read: TGTGCCAGCCGAGAGGCTCAAAACACCGGGGAG. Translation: CASREAQNTGE. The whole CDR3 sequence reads CASREAQNTGELFF.

The CDR3 loop reads CASSTTPGQTYEQYF. Partial CDR3 DNA: TGTGCCAGCAGCACCACCCCGGGACAAACCTACGAG. This rearrangement joins TRBV11-2 to TRBJ2-7, with D possibly TRBD1 on 6 matching bases. The observed sequence ends 3 residues before the CDR3 terminus, with the missing tail filled in from the germline J gene. The germline CDR1 and CDR2 sequences are SGHAT and FQNNGV. The ends were cut back, 5 bases at V and 2 bases at J, with 16 bases in the middle. The CDR3 sequence is 15 residues long.

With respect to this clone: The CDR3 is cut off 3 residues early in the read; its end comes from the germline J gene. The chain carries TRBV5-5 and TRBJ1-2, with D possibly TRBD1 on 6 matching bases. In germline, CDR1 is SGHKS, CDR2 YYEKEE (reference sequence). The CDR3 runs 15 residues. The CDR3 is CASSRDGQPGLGYTF. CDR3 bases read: TGTGCCAGCAGCCGGGATGGACAGCCGGGGTTGGGC.

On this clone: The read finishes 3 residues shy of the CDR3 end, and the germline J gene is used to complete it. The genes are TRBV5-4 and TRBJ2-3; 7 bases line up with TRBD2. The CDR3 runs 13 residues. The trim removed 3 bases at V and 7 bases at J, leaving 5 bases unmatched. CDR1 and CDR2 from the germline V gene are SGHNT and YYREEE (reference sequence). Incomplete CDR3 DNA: TGTGCCAGCAGCTCCGGGCGGGAGAATACG. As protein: CASSSGRENT. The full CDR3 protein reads CASSSGRENTQYF.

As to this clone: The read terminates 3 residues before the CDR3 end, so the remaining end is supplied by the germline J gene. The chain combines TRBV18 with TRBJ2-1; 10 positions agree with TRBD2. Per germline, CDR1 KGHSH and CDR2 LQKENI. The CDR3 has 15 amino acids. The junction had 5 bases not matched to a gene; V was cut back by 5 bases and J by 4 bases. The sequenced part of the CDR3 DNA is TGTGCCAGCTCAACCGGACTAGCGGAATACAATGAG. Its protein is CASSTGLAEYNE. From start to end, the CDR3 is CASSTGLAEYNEQFF.

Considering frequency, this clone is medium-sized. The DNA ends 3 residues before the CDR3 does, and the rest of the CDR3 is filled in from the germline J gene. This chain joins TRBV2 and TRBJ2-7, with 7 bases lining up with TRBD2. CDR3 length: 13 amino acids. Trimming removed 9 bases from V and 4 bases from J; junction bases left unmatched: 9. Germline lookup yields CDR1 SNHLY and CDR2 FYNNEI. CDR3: CASGGVFTYEQYF. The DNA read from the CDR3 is TGTGCCAGTGGGGGGGTGTTCACTTACGAG. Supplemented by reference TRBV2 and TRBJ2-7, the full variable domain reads EPEVTQTPSHQVTQMGQEVILRCVPISNHLYFYWYRQILGQKVEFLVSFYNNEISEKSEIFDDQFSVERPDGSNFTLKIRSTKLEDSAMYFCASGGVFTYEQYFGPGTRLTVT.

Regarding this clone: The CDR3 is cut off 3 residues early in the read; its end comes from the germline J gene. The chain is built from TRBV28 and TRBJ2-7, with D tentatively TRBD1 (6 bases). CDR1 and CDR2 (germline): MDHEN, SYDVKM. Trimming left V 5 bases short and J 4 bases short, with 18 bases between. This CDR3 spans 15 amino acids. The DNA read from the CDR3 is TGTGCCAGCAGTCCCCCGGGACACCACCGGTACGAG. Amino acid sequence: CASSPPGHHRYE. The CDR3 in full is CASSPPGHHRYEQYF.

The CDR3 DNA, read in part, is TGTGCCAGCAGTGAACTACAGGGGCCCTTGGGGGGC. It yields the protein CASSELQGPLGG. The full CDR3 protein is CASSELQGPLGGYTF. The chain has TRBV6-1 and TRBJ1-2; 7 bases are a match to TRBD1. Sequencing ends 3 residues short of the CDR3 end; the germline J gene provides the rest. This CDR3 contains 15 residues. The germline gives CDR1 MNHNS, CDR2 SASEGT.

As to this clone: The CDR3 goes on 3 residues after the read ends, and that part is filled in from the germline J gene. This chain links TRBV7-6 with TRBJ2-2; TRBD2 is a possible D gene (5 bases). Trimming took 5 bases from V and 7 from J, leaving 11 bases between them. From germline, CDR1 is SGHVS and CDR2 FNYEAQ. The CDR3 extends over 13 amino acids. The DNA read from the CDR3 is TGTGCCAGCAGCCCGGGGTTGTTCGGGGAG. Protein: CASSPGLFGE. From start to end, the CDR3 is CASSPGLFGELFF.

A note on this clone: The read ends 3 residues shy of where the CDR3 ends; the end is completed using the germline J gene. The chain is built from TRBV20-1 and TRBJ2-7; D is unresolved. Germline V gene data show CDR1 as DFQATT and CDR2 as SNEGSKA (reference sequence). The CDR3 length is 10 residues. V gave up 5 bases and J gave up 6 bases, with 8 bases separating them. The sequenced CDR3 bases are TGCAGTGCTGGCCTCGCCGAG. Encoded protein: CSAGLAE. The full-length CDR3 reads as CSAGLAEQYF.

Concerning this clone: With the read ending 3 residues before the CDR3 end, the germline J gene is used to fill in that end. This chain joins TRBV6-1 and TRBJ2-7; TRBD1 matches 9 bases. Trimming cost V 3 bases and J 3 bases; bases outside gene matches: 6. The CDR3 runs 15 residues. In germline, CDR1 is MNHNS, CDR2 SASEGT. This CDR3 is CASSEAGTGIYEQYF. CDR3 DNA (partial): TGTGCCAGCAGTGAGGCCGGGACAGGGATCTACGAG.

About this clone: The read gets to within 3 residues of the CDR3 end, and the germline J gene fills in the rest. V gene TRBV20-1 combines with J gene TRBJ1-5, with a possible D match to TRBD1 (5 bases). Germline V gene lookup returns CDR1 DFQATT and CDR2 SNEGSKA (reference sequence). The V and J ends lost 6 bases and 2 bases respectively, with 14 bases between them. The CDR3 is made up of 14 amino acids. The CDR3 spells CSALMGGGNQPQHF. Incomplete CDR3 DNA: TGCAGTGCCCTCATGGGGGGAGGCAATCAGCCC.

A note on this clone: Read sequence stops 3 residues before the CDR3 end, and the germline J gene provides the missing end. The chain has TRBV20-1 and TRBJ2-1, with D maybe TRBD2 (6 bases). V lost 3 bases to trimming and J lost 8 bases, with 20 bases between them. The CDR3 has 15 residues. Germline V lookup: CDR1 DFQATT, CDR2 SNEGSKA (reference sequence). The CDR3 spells CSASPIGTPKDEQFF. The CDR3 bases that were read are TGCAGTGCTAGCCCGATCGGGACTCCAAAGGATGAG.

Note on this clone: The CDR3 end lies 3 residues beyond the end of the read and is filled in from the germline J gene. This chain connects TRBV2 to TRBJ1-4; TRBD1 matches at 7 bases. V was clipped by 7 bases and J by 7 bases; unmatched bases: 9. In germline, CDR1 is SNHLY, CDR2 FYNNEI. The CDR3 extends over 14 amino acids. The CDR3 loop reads CASTQGGGGEKLFF. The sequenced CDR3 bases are TGTGCCAGCACCCAGGGGGGCGGAGGTGAAAAA.

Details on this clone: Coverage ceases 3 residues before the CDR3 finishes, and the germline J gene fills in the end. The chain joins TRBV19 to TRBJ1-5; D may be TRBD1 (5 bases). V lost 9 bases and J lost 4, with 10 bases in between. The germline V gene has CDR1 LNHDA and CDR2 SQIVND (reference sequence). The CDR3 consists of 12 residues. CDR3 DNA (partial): TGTGCCAGCAGGGATCAGAATCAGCCC. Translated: CASRDQNQP. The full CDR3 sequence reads CASRDQNQPQHF.

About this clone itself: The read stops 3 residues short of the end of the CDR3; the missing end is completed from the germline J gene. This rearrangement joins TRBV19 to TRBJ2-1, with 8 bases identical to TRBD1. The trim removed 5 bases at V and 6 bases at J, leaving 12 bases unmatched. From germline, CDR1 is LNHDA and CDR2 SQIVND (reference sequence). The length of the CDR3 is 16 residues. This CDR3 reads CASSRPQGAQVNEQFF. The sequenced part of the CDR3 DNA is TGTGCCAGTAGTCGCCCGCAGGGGGCGCAGGTCAATGAG.

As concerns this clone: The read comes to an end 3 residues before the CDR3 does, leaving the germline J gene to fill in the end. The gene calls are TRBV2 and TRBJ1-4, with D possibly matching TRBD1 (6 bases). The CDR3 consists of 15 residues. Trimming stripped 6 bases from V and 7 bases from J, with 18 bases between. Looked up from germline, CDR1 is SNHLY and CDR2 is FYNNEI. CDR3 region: CASRSAGVGSEKLFF. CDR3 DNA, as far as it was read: TGTGCCAGCAGGTCCGCAGGGGTGGGAAGTGAAAAA.

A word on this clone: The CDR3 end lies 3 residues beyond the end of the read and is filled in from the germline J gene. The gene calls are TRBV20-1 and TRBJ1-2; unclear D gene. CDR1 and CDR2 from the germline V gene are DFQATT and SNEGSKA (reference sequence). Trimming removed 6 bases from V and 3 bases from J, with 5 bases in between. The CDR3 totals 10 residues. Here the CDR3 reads CSAKDYGYTF. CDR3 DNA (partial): TGCAGTGCCAAGGACTATGGC.

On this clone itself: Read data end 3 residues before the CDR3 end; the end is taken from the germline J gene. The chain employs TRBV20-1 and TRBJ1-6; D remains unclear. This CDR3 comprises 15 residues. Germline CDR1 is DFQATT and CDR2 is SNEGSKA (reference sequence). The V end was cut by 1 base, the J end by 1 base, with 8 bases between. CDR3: CSARGLTSYNSPLHF. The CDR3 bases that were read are TGCAGTGCTAGAGGATTGACATCCTATAATTCACCC.

CDR3 DNA, as far as it was read: TGTGCCAGTAGCCCCGCCAGGGACAGCGGCTATGGC. Encoded protein: CASSPARDSGYG. Given in full, the CDR3 is CASSPARDSGYGYTF. V gene TRBV19 combines with J gene TRBJ1-2, with 7 bases fitting TRBD1. With the read ending 3 residues before the CDR3 end, the germline J gene is used to fill in that end. The CDR3 loop spans 15 amino acids. Germline V gives CDR1 LNHDA, CDR2 SQIVND (reference sequence). V shed 6 bases and J 4 bases; nucleotides not matched to a gene: 11.

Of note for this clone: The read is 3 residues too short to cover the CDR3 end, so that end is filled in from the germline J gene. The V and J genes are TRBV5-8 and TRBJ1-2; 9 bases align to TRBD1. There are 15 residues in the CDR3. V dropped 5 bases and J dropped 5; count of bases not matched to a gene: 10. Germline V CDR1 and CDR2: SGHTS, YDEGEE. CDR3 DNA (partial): TGTGCCAGCAGTCCCCGGGACAGGGAGAAATATGGC. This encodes CASSPRDREKYG. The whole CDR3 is CASSPRDREKYGYTF.

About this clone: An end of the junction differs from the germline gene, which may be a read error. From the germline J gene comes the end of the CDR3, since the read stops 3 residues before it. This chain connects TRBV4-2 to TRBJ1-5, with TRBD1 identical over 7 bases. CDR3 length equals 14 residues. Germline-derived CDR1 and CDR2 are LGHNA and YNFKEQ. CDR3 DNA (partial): TGCGCCAGCAGCCAGGGGACAGACAATCAGCCC. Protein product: CASSQGTDNQP. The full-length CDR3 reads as CASSQGTDNQPQHF.

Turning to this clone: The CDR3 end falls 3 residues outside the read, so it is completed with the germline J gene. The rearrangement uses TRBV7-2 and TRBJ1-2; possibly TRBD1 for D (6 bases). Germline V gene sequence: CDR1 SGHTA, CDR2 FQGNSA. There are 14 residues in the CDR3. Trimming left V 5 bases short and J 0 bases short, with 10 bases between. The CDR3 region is CASSPRTANYGYTF. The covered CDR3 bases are TGTGCCAGCAGCCCTCGGACAGCTAACTATGGC. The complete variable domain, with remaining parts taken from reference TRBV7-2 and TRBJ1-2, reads GAGVSQSPSNKVTEKGKDVELRCDPISGHTALYWYRQSLGQGLEFLIYFQGNSAPDKSGLPSDRFSAERTGGSVSTLTIQRTQQEDSAVYLCASSPRTANYGYTFGSGTRLTVV.

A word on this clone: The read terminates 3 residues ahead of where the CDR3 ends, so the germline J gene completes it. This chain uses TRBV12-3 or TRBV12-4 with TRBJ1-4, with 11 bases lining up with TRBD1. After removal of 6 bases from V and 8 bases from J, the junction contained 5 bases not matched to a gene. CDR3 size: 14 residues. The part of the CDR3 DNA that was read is TGTGCCAGCAGATGGACAGGGGGCGAGGAAAAA. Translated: CASRWTGGEEK. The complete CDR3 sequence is CASRWTGGEEKLFF.